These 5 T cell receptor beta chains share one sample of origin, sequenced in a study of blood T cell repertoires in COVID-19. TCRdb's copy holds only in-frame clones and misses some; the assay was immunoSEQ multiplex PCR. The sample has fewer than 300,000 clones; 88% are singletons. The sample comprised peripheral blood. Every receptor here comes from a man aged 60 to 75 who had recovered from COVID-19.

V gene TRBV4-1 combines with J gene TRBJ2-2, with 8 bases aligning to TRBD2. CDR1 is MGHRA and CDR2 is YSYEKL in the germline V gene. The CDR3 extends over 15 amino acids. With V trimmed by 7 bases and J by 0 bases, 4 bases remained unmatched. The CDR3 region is CASTLSGANTGELFF. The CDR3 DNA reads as TGCGCCAGCACCCTTAGCGGGGCGAACACCGGGGAGCTGTTTTTT.

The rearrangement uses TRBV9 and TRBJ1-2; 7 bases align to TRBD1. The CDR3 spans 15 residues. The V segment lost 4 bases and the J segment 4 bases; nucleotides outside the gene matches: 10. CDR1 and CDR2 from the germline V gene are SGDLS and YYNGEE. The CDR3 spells CASSLTGAQAYGYTF. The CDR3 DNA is TGTGCCAGCAGCCTAACAGGGGCCCAGGCCTATGGCTACACCTTC. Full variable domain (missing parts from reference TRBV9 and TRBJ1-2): DSGVTQTPKHLITATGQRVTLRCSPRSGDLSVYWYQQSLDQGLQFLIQYYNGEERAKGNILERFSAQQFPDLHSELNLSSLELGDSALYFCASSLTGAQAYGYTFGSGTRLTVV.

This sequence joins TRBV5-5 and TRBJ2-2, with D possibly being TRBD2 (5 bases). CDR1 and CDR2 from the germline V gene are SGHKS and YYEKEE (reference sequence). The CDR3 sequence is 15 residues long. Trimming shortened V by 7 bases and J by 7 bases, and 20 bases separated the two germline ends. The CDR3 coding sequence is TGTGCCAGCGGGAGAGAGGCCGTTCGCGGCGGGGAGCTGTTTTTT. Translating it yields CASGREAVRGGELFF.

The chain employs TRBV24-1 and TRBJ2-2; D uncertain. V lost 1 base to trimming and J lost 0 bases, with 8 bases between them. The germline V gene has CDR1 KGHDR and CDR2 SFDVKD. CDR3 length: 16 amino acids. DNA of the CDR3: TGTGCCACCAGTGATTTCCCCAGGTCGAACACCGGGGAGCTGTTTTTT. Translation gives CATSDFPRSNTGELFF.

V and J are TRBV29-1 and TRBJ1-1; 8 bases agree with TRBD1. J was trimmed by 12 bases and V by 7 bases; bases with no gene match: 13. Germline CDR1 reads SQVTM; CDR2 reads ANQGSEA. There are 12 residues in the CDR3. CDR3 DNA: TGCAGCGCCCTCGGACAGGGAGGGGAGCCTTTCTTT. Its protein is CSALGQGGEPFF.